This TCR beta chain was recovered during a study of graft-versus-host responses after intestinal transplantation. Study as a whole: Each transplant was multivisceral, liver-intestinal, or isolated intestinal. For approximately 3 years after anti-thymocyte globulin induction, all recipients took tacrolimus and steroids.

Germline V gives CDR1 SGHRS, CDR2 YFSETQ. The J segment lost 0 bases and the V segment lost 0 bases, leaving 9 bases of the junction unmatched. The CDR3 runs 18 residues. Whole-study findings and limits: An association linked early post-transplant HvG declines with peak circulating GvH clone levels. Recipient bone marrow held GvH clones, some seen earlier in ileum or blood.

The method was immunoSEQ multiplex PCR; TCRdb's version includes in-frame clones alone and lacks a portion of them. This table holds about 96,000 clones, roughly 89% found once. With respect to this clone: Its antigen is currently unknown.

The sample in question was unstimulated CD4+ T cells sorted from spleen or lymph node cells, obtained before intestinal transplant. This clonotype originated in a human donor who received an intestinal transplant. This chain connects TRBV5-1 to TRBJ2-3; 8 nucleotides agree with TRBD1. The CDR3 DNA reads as TGCGCCAGCAGCTTGGGATCGGGACAGGCATCTAGCACAGATACGCAGTATTTT. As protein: CASSLGSGQASSTDTQYF.